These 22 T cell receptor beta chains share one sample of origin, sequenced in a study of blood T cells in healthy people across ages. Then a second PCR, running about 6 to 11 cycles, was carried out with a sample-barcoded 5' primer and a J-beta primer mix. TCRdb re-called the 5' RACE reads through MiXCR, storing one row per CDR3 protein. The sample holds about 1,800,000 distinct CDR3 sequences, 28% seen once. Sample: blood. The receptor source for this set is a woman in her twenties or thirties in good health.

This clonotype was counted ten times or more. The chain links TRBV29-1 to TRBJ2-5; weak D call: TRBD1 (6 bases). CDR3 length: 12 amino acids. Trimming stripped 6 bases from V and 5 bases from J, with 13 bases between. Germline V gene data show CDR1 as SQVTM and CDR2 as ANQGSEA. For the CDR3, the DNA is TGCAGCGTGGAACAGGGTTACGAGACCCAGTACTTC. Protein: CSVEQGYETQYF.

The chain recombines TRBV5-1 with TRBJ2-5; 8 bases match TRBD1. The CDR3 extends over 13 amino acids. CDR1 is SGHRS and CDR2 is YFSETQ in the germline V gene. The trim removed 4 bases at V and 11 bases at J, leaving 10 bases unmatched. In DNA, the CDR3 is TGCGCCAGCAGCGGACAGGGCCAGAATGAGCAGTACTTC. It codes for CASSGQGQNEQYF. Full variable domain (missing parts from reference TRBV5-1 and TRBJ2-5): KAGVTQTPRYLIKTRGQQVTLSCSPISGHRSVSWYQQTPGQGLQFLFEYFSETQRNKGNFPGRFSGRQFSNSRSEMNVSTLELGDSALYLCASSGQGQNEQYFGPGTRLLVL.

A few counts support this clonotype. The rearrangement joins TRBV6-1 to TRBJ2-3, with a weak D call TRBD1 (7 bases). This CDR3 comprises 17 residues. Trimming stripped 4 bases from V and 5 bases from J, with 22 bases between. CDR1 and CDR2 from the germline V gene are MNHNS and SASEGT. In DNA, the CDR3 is TGTGCCAGCAGTGCGGGCTCCAGGGGGGTGGATAAAGATACGCAGTATTTT. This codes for CASSAGSRGVDKDTQYF.

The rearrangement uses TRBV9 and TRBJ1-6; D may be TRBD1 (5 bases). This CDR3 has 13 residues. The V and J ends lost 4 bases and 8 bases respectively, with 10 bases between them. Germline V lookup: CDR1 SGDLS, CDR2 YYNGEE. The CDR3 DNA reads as TGTGCCAGCAGCCCACGGGACCATTCACCCCTCCACTTT. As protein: CASSPRDHSPLHF.

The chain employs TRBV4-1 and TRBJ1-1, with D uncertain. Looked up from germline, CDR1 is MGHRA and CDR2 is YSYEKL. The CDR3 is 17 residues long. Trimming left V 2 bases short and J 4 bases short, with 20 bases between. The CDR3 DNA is TGCGCCAGCAGCCAATCGTCTGCTGGCAGTCCTGGCACTGAAGCTTTCTTT. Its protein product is CASSQSSAGSPGTEAFF.

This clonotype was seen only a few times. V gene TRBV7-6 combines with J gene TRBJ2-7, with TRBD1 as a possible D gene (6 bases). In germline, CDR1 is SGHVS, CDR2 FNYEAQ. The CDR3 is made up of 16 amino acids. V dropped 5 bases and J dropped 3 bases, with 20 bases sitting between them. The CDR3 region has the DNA TGTGCCAGCAGCCCAGTCCGTGGGACACAGGTCTACGAGCAGTACTTC. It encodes CASSPVRGTQVYEQYF.

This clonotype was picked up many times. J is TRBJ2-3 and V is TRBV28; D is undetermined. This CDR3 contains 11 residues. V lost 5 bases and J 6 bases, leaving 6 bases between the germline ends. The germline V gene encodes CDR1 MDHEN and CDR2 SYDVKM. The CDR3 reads CASSQPDTQYF. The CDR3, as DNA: TGTGCCAGCAGTCAGCCCGATACGCAGTATTTT.

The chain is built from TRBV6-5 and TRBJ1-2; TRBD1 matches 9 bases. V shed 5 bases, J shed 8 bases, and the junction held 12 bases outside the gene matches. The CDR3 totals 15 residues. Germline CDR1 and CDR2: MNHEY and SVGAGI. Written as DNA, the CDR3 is TGTGCCAGCAGTAAGACGACAGGGGGAGTTATGGGCTACACCTTC. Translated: CASSKTTGGVMGYTF.

Written as DNA, the CDR3 is TGTGCCAGCAGCCGAGACATAGGGTATGGCTACACCTTC. It is translated as CASSRDIGYGYTF. The chain has TRBV7-2 and TRBJ1-2, with unresolved D. Germline V gives CDR1 SGHTA, CDR2 FQGNSA. This CDR3 contains 13 residues. V lost 5 bases and J 5 bases, leaving 12 bases between the germline ends.

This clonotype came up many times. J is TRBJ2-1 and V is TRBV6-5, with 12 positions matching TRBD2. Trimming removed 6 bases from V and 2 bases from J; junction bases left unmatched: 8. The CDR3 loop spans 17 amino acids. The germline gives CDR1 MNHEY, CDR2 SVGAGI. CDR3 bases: TGTGCCAGCAGCCGCCCACCTAGCGGGGGGGCCTACAATGAGCAGTTCTTC. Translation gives CASSRPPSGGAYNEQFF.

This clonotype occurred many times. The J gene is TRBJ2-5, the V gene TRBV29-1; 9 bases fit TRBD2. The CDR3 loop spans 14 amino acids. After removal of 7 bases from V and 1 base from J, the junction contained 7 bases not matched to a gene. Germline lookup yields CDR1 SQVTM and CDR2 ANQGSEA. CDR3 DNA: TGCAGCGCCGCGACTAGCGGAGTCCAAGAGACCCAGTACTTC. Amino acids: CSAATSGVQETQYF.

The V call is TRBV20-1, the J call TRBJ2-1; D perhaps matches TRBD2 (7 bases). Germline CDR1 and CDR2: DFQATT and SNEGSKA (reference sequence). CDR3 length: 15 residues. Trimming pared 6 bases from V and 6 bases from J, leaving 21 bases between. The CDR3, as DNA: TGCAGTGCCCGGCCATTGGGGGGGCAGGTCAATGAGCAGTTCTTC. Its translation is CSARPLGGQVNEQFF.

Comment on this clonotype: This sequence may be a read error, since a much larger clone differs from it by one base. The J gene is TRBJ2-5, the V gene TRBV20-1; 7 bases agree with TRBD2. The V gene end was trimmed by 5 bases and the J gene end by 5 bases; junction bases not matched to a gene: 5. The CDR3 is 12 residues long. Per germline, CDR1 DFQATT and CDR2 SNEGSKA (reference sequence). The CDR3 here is CSAGGRAETQYF. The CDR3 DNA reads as TGCAGTGCTGGTGGGAGGGCGGAGACCCAGTACTTC.

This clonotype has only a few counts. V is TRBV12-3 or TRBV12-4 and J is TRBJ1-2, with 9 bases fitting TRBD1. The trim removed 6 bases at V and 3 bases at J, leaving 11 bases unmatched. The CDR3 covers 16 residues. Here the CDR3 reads CASSRTTGGTYYGYTF. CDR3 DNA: TGTGCCAGCAGCCGAACGACAGGGGGGACTTACTATGGCTACACCTTC.

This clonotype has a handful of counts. The CDR3 DNA is TGTGCCAGCAAACAGCACTATAGCAATCAGCCCCAGCATTTT. This sequence encodes CASKQHYSNQPQHF. The chain carries TRBV27 and TRBJ1-5, with D unclear. V was pared by 7 bases and J by 0 bases, with 10 bases between. Germline V gives CDR1 MNHEY, CDR2 SMNVEV (reference sequence). CDR3 size: 14 residues.

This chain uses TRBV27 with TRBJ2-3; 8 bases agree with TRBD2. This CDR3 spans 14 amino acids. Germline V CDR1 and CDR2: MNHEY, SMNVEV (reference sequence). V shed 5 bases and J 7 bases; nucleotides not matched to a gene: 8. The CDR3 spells CASSPQQRGNTQYF. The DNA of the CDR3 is TGTGCCAGCAGTCCCCAACAGCGGGGGAATACGCAGTATTTT.

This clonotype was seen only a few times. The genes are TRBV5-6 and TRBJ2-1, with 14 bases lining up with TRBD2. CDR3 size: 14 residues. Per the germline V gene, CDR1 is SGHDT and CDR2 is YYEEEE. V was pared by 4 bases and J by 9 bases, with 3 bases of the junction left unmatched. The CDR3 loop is CASSVTSGRVEQFF. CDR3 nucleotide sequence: TGTGCCAGCAGCGTGACTAGCGGGAGGGTTGAGCAGTTCTTC.

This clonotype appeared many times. CDR3 in DNA: TGTGCCAGCAGTTTAACAACAGTTTATGGCTACACCTTC. As protein: CASSLTTVYGYTF. The chain joins TRBV28 to TRBJ1-2, with D unclear. This CDR3 comprises 13 residues. Germline loops: CDR1 MDHEN, CDR2 SYDVKM. V was clipped by 2 bases and J by 5 bases, with 9 bases between them.

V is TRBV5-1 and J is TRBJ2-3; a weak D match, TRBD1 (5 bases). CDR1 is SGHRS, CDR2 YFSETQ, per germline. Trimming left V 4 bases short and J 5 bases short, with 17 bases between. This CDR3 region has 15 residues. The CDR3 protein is CASSPEDSVLDTQYF. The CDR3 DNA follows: TGCGCCAGCAGCCCCGAAGACAGCGTCTTAGATACGCAGTATTTT.

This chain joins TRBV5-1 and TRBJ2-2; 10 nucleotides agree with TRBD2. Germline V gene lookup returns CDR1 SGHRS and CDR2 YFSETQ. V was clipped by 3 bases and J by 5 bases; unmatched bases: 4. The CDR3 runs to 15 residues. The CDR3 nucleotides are TGCGCCAGCAGCTCGAGCGGGGGGGGAACCGGGGAGCTGTTTTTT. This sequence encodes CASSSSGGGTGELFF.

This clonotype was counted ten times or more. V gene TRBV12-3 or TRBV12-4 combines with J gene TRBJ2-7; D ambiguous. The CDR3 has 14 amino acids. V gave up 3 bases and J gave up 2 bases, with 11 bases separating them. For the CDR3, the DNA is TGTGCCAGCAGTTTTGAGCTTACCACCTACGAGCAGTACTTC. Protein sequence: CASSFELTTYEQYF.

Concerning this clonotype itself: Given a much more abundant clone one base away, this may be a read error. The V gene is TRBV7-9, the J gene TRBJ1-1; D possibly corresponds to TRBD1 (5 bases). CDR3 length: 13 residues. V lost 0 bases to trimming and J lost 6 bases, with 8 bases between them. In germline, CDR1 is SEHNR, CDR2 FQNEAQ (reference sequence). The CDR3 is CASSLAAGAEAFF. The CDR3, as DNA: TGTGCCAGCAGCTTAGCGGCGGGGGCTGAAGCTTTCTTT.